What follows describes a single T cell receptor beta chain. The target antigen is unknown. The sample originates from a study of T cells in Graves' hyperthyroidism and ophthalmopathy. The CDR3 extends over 15 amino acids. Germline CDR1 reads ENHRY; CDR2 reads SYGVKD. The junction had 13 bases not matched to a gene; V was cut back by 6 bases and J by 11 bases. The investigators amplified TCR beta CDR3 regions from RNA transcripts. First-round RT-PCR of the TCR CDR3 relied on the HTBI primer set. One entry per CDR3 protein, called by TCRdb with MiXCR from the multiplex PCR reads. Among 550,000 to 800,000 distinct CDR3 sequences, roughly 17% were seen once, and the ten largest hold roughly a sixth. Exclusion followed for patients with uncontrolled infection, other autoimmune disease, pregnancy or lactation. Study-wide results and limits: In the blood, most expanded thyroid clonotypes above 0.001 appeared as well.

The material sequenced was blood. The receptor comes from a man aged 45 to 65 with Graves' hyperthyroidism. This rearrangement joins TRBV10-3 to TRBJ1-6; 7 bases are shared with TRBD1. CDR3 in amino acids: CAISRRQGENPPLHF. The CDR3 nucleotides read TGTGCCATCAGCCGAAGACAGGGCGAGAATCCACCCCTCCACTTT.